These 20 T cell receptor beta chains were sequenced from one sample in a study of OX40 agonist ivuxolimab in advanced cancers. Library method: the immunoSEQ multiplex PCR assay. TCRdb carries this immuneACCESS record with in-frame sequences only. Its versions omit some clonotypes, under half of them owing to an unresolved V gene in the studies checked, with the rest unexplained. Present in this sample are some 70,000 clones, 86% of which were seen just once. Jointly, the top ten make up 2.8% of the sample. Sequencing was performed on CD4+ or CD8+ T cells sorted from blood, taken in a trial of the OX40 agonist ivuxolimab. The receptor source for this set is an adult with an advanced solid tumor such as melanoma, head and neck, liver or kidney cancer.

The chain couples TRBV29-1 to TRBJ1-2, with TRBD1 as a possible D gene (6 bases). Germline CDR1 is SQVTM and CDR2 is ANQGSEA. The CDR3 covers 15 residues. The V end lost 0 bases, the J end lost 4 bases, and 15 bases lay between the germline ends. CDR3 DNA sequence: TGCAGCGTTGAAGATTCGGGGGACATCAGCTATGGCTACACCTTC. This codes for CSVEDSGDISYGYTF.

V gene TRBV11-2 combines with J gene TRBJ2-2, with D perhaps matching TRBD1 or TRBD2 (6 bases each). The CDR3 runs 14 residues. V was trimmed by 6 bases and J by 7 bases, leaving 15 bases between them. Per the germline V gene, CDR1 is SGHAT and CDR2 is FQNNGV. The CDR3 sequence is CASRIQGLGGELFF. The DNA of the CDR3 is TGTGCCAGCAGGATACAGGGACTGGGCGGGGAGCTGTTTTTT.

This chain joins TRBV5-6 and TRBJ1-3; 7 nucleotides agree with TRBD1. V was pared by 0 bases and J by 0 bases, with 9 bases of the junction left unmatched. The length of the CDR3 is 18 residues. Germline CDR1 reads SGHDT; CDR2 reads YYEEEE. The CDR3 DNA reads TGTGCCAGCAGCTTGGCCGGAGGGGACAGATTCTCTGGAAACACCATATATTTT. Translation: CASSLAGGDRFSGNTIYF.

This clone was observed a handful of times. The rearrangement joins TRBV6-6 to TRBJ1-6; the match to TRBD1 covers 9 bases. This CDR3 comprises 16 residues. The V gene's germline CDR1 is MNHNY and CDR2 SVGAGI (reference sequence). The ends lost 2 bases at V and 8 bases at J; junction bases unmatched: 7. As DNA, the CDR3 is TGTGCCAGCAGTTACGGCCGGGGACAGGGTCATTCACCCCTCCACTTT. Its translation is CASSYGRGQGHSPLHF.

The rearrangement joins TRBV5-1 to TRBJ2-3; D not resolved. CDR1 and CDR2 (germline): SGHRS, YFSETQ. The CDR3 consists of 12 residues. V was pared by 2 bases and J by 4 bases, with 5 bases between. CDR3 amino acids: CASSLIADTQYF. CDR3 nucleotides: TGCGCCAGCAGCTTAATTGCAGATACGCAGTATTTT.

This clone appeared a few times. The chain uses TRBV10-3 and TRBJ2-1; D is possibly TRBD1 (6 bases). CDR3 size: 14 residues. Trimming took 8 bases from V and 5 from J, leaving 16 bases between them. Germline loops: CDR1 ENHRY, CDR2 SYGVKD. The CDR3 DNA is TGTGCCATCGGCAACACTAGGACAGACAATGAGCAGTTCTTC. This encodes CAIGNTRTDNEQFF.

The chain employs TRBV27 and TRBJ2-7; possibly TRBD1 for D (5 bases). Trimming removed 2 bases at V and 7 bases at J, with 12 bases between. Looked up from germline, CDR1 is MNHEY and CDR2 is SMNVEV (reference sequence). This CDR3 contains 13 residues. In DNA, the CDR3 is TGTGCCAGCAGTTTAAACCGACAGTGGGAGCAGTACTTC. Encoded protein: CASSLNRQWEQYF.

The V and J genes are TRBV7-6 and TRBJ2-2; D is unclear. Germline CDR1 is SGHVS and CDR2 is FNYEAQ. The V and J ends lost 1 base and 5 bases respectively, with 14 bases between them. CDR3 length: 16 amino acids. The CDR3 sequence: CASSLGQPFATGELFF. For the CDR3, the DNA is TGTGCCAGCAGCTTAGGGCAGCCCTTCGCGACCGGGGAGCTGTTTTTT. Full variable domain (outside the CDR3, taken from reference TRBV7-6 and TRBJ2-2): GAGVSQSPRYKVTKRGQDVALRCDPISGHVSLYWYRQALGQGPEFLTYFNYEAQQDKSGLPNDRFSAERPEGSISTLTIQRTEQRDSAMYRCASSLGQPFATGELFFGEGSRLTVL.

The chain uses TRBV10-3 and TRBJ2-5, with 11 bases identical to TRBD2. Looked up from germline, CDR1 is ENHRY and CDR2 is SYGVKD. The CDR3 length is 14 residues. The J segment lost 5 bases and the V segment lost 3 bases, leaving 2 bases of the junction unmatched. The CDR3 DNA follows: TGTGCCATCAGTGACCCTAGCGGGGGGGAGACCCAGTACTTC. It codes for CAISDPSGGETQYF.

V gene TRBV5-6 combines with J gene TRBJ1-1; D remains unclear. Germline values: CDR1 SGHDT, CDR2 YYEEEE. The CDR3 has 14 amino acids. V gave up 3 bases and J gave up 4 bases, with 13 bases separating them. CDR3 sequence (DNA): TGTGCCAGCAGCTGGCGACGGCGGGCCACTGAAGCTTTCTTT. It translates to CASSWRRRATEAFF. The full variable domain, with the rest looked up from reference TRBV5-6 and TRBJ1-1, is DAGVTQSPTHLIKTRGQQVTLRCSPKSGHDTVSWYQQALGQGPQFIFQYYEEEERQRGNFPDRFSGHQFPNYSSELNVNALLLGDSALYLCASSWRRRATEAFFGQGTRLTVV.

CDR3 sequence: CASSSRQGGLSSYNSPLHF. In DNA form, the CDR3 reads TGTGCCAGCAGCTCTAGGCAGGGGGGACTCAGCTCCTATAATTCACCCCTCCACTTT. J is TRBJ1-6 and V is TRBV27; 7 positions agree with TRBD1. Germline V lookup: CDR1 MNHEY, CDR2 SMNVEV (reference sequence). After removal of 6 bases from V and 0 bases from J, the junction contained 14 bases not matched to a gene. This CDR3 spans 19 amino acids.

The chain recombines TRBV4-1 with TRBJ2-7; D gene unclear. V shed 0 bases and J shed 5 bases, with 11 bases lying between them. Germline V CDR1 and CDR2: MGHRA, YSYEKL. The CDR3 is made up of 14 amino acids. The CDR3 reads CASSQDRWVHEQYF. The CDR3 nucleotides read TGCGCCAGCAGCCAAGACAGGTGGGTCCACGAGCAGTACTTC.

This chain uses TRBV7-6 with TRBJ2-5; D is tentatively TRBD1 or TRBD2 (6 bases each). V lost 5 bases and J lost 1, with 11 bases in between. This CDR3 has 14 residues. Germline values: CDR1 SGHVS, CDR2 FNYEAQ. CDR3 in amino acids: CASSRRGAQETQYF. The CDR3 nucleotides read TGTGCCAGCAGCCGAAGGGGGGCCCAAGAGACCCAGTACTTC.

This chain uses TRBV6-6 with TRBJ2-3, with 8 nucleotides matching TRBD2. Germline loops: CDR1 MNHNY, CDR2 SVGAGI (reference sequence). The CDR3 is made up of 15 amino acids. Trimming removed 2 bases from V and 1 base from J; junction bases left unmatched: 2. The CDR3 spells CASSYATSGTDTQYF. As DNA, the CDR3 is TGTGCCAGCAGTTACGCGACTAGCGGCACAGATACGCAGTATTTT.

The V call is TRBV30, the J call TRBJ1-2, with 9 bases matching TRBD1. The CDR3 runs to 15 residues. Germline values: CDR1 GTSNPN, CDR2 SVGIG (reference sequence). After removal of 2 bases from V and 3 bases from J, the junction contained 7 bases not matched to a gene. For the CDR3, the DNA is TGTGCCTGGAGTCCATGGGGACAGGGAGACTATGGCTACACCTTC. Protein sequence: CAWSPWGQGDYGYTF.

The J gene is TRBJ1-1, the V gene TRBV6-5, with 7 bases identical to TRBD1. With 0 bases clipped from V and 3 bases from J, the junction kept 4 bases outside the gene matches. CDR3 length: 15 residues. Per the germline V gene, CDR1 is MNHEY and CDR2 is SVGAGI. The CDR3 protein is CASSYSGRGDTEAFF. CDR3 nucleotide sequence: TGTGCCAGCAGTTACTCGGGCAGGGGGGACACTGAAGCTTTCTTT.

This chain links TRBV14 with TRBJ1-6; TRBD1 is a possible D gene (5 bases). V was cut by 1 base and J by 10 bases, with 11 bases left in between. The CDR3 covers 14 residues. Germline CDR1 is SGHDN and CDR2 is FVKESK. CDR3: CASSQGREASPLHF. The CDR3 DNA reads TGTGCCAGCAGCCAAGGCAGGGAGGCGTCACCCCTCCACTTT.

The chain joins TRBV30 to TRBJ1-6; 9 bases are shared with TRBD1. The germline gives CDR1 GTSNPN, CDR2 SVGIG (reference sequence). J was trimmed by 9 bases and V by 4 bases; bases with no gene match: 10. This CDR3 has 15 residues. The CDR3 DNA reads TGTGCCTGGATTAACCGGGACAGGGACTTTTCACCCCTCCACTTT. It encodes CAWINRDRDFSPLHF.

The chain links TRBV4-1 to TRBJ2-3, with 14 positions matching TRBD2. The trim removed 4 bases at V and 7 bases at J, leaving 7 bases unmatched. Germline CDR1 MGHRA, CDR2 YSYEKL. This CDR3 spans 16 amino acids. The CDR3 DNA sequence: TGCGCCAGCAGCCCCGGACTAGCGGGGGGATCATATACGCAGTATTTT. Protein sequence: CASSPGLAGGSYTQYF.

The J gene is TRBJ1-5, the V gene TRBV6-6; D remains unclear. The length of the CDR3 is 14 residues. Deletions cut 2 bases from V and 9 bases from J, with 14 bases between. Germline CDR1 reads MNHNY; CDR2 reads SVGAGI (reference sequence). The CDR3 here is CASSYAETPWPQHF. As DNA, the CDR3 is TGTGCCAGCAGTTACGCAGAAACCCCATGGCCCCAGCATTTT.